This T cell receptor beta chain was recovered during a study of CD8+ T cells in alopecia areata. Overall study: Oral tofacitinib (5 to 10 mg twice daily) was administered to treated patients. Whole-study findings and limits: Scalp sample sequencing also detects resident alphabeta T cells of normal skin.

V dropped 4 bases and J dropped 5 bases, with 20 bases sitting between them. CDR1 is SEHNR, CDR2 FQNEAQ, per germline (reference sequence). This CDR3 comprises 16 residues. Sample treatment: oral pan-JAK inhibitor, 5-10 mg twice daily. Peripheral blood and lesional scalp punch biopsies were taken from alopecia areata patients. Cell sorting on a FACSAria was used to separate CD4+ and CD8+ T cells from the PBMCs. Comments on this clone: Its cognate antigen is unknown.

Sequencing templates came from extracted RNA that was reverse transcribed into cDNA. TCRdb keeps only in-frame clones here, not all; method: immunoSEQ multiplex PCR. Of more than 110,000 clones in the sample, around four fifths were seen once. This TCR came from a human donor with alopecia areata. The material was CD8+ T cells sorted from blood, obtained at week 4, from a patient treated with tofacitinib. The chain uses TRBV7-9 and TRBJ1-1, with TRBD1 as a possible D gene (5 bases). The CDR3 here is CASSSRGTALGTEAFF. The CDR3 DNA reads TGTGCCAGCAGCTCTCGCGGGACTGCTCTGGGGACTGAAGCTTTCTTT. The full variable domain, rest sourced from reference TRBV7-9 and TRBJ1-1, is DTGVSQNPRHKITKRGQNVTFRCDPISEHNRLYWYRQTLGQGPEFLTYFQNEAQLEKSRLLSDRFSAERPKGSFSTLEIQRTEQGDSAMYLCASSSRGTALGTEAFFGQGTRLTVV.